The following is a T cell receptor (beta chain) sequence with its context. Its antigen is not known. These data belong to a study of shared clonotypes between healthy human individuals. Study-wide context: The study used three CD4 naive, three CD4 memory, two CD8 naive and one CD8 memory plate per donor. Overall study findings and caveats: Clonotypes shared by all four sorted-subset donors had higher generation probabilities than non-shared clonotypes. Memory subsets generally showed smaller estimated richness than naive subsets did.

Sequencing used immunoSEQ multiplex PCR; TCRdb keeps in-frame clones, though not all of them. The sample yields about 2.3 million clones, over 90% seen once. The CDR3 loop spans 13 amino acids. The split of CD4+ cells yielded CD45RA+ naive and CD45RA-negative memory subsets. The chain employs TRBV21-1 and TRBJ2-7; the table's TRBD1 call for D was not verified on the DNA. TRBV21-1 is a pseudogene. Sequencing was done on a sample of naive CD4+ T cells from PBMCs. Subset denoted: CD45RA+ positively selected. The clonotype was recovered from a man aged 18 to 30 in good health. Some clones in this sample may be carry-over from other donors' samples. CDR3: CASSATVTYEQYF. Written as DNA, the CDR3 is TGTGCCAGCAGCGCTACAGTAACCTACGAGCAGTACTTC.